This paragraph reports one T cell receptor (beta chain). Its antigen is still unknown. The sample holds no much larger clone one base away, and base qualities are not on file. The immunoSEQ Assay, a bias-controlled multiplex PCR, was used to amplify TCRbeta CDR3 regions from genomic DNA. The authors processed their data as follows. The number of nucleated cells in each sample was estimated by amplification of reference gene primers within the assay. To quantify the absolute abundance of each unique TCRbeta CDR3 rearrangement, sequence reads were collapsed and filtered. For each sample, productive Simpson clonality was calculated as the square root of Simpson's diversity index over productive rearrangements. Sourced from immuneACCESS, this table was stored by TCRdb with only in-frame sequences that have V and J called. A share of the clones is absent; for the studies checked, an unresolved V gene accounts for under half, and the remainder has no known explanation. V and J calls and clone size are as listed in that table; D and trimming were resolved from the DNA. In this sample the table shows a few hundred thousand clones, roughly 86% of which occur a single time. Jointly, the top ten make up about 1% of the sample.

The data originate from a study of blood T cell repertoires in COVID-19 (dated by TCRdb to about 2020). With respect to the entire study: Samples covering the acute and convalescent phases of COVID-19 were provided by collaborators in the United States, Italy and Spain. Samples came from the ongoing ImmuneRACE study (first 160 participants) plus 1,254 subjects from 6 global collaborators. The repertoires were made available in a free public database intended to serve as a resource for research on the immune response to SARS-CoV-2. The dataset comprised deeply sampled blood TCRbeta repertoires from subjects exposed to, actively infected with, or recovered from COVID-19. A de-identified subject ID, COVID-19 status, age in years and sex were almost always included in the sample metadata. Where available, HLA class I and class II types were obtained from metadata supplied by the sample provider rather than from assay-based typing. The prospective study material was composed of cDNA or gDNA derived from T cells, B-cell-depleted T cells, or PBMCs. Overall results and qualifications from the work: The amount of clinical and demographic metadata varied by source and participant and was provided uncurated.

Collaborating institutions collected whole blood in K2EDTA tubes following their own protocols. Collaborator samples were shipped for TCRbeta analysis as frozen whole blood, isolated PBMCs, or DNA extracted from either sample type. Trimming removed 0 bases from V and 3 bases from J, leaving 8 bases between the germline ends. The CDR3 measures 14 amino acids from cysteine to phenylalanine. CDR3 DNA is the only sequence kept; it has 42 bases, read in frame from the first base. From the germline V gene (reference sequence), CDR1 is SEHNR and CDR2 is FQNEAQ. Sequenced material: peripheral blood. The sequence came from a human donor with acute or convalescent COVID-19. The donor label of this sample is uncertain. The sequence is built from TRBV7-9 and TRBJ1-1; a weak D assignment points to TRBD1 (5 bases agree). The DNA sequence follows: TGTGCCAGCAGCTTAGCGGGGCGGTACACTGAAGCTTTCTTT. Its amino acids are CASSLAGRYTEAFF.